This T cell receptor (beta chain) derives from a study of blood T cell repertoires in COVID-19 (dated by TCRdb to 2018 to 2021). About the investigation overall: Samples covering the acute and convalescent phases of COVID-19 were provided by collaborators in the United States, Italy and Spain. The repertoires were released in a freely available public database intended as a resource for research on the immune response to SARS-CoV-2. Deeply sampled blood TCRbeta repertoires from subjects exposed to, actively infected with, or recovered from COVID-19 were included in the dataset. Sample metadata almost always included a de-identified subject ID, COVID-19 status, age in years and sex. Samples came from the ongoing ImmuneRACE study (first 160 participants) plus 1,254 subjects from 6 global collaborators. The material from the prospective study consisted of cDNA or gDNA derived from T cells, B-cell-depleted T cells, or PBMCs. Where available, HLA class I and class II types were obtained from metadata supplied by the sample provider rather than from assay-based typing. Overall study results and their limits: Clinical and demographic metadata were provided uncurated, with the amount varying by source and participant.

Including cysteine and phenylalanine, the CDR3 has 14 amino acids. Only the CDR3 region is kept as DNA, spanning 42 bases read in frame from base 1. V lost 4 bases and J lost 5 bases, and the count of bases not matched to a germline gene is 6. In the germline V gene (reference sequence), CDR1 corresponds to SGHNT and CDR2 to YYREEE. One collaborating source in Seattle enrolled patients while the patients were actively infected and followed the patients over time throughout the course of disease. Whole blood was collected in K2EDTA tubes by collaborating institutions according to the institutions' own protocols. For TCRbeta analysis, collaborators shipped samples in one of three forms: frozen whole blood, isolated PBMCs, or DNA extracted from either of those sample types. TCRbeta CDR3 regions were amplified from genomic DNA by means of the immunoSEQ Assay, a bias-controlled multiplex PCR. Under the source paper's analysis protocol: Nucleated cell counts per sample were estimated from amplification of reference gene primers within the assay. To quantify the absolute abundance of each unique TCRbeta CDR3 rearrangement, sequence reads were collapsed and filtered. For each sample, productive Simpson clonality was calculated as the square root of Simpson's diversity index across productive rearrangements. Imported from immuneACCESS, the table was reduced by TCRdb to in-frame sequences with V and J called. These copies leave out some clones; in studies compared against another copy, an unresolved V gene accounts for under half, and the cause of the remainder is not known. D and trimming were read from the DNA, whereas the V and J calls and clone size are those reported in that table. The sample table contains about 170,000 clones; only one count was recorded for 84% of them. Clones ranked in the top ten supply approximately 2.6% of the sample.

Remarks on this clone: It lacks a known antigen. Per-base qualities were not stored, and no clone one base away is much larger.

The sample taken for sequencing was peripheral blood. This receptor was obtained from a woman of 80 years or more with COVID-19, enrolled during active disease. The sequence joins TRBV5-4 to TRBJ2-5, with 9 bases matching TRBD1. The CDR3 region has the sequence CASSQGQGRETQYF. The nucleotide sequence reads TGTGCCAGCAGCCAGGGACAGGGCCGGGAGACCCAGTACTTC.